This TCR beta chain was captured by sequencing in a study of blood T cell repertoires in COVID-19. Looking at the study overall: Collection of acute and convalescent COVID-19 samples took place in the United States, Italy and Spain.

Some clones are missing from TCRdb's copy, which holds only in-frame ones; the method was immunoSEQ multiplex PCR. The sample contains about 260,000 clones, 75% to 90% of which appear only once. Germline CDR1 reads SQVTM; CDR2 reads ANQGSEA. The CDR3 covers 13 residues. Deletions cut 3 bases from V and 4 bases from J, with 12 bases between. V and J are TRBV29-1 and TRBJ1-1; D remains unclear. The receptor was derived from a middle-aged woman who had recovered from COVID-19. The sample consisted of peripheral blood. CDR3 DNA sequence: TGCAGCGTTGAGGGCAGGTTAAGCACTGAAGCTTTCTTT. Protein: CSVEGRLSTEAFF.